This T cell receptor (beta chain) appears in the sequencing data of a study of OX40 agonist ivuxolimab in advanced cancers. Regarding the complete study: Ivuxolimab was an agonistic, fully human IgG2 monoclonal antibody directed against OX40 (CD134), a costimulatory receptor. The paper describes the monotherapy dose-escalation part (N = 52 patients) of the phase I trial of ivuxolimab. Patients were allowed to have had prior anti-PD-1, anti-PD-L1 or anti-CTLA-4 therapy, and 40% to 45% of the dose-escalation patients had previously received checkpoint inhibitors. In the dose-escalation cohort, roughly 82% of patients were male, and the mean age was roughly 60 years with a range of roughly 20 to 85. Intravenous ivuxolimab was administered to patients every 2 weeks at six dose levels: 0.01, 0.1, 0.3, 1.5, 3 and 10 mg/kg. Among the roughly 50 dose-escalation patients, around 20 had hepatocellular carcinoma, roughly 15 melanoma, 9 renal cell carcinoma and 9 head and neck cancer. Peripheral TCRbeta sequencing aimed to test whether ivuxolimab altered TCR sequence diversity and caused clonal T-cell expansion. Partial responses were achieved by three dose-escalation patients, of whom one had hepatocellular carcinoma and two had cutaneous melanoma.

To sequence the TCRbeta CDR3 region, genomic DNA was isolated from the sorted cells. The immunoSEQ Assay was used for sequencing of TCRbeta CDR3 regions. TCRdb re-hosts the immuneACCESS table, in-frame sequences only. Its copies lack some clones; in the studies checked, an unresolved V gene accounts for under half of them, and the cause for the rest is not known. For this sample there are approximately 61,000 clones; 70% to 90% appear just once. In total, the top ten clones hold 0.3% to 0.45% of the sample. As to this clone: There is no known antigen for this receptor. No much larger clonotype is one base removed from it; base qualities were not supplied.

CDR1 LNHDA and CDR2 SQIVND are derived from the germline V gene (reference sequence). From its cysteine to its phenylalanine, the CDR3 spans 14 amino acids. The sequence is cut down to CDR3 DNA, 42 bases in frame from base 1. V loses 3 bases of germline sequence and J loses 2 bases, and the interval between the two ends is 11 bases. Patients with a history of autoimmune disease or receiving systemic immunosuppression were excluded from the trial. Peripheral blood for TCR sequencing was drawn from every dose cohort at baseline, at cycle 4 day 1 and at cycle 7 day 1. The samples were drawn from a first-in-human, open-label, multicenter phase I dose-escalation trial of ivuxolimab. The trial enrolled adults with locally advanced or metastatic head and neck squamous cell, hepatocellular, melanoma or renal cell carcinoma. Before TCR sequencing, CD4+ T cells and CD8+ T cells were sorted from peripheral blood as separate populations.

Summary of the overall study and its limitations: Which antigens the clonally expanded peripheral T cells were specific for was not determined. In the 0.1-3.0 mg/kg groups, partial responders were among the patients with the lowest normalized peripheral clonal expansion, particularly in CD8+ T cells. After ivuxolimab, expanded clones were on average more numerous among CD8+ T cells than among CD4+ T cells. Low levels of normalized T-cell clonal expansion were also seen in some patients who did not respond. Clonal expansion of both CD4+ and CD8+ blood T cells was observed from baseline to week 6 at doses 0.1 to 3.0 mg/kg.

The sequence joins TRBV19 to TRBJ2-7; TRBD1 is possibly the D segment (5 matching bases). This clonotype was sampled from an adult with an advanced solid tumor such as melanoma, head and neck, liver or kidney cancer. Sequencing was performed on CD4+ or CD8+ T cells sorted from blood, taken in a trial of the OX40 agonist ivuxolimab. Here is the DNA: TGTGCCAGTAGTATTTCAGGGTTAACCTACGAGCAGTACTTC. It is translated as CASSISGLTYEQYF.